Following are 21 T cell receptor beta chains from one sample sequenced in a study of blood T cell repertoires in COVID-19. Produced via immunoSEQ multiplex PCR; TCRdb's table is partial and in-frame only. The data contain around 300,000 clones, 88% of them seen just once; the ten biggest clones take up approximately 4%. The sample taken for sequencing was peripheral blood. The receptors here all came from a woman between 45 and 60 years old with active or convalescent COVID-19.

This clone was seen once. The chain links TRBV29-1 to TRBJ2-3, with TRBD2 identical over 13 bases. Losses at the gene ends were 7 bases for V and 5 bases for J; bases not matched to a gene: 6. The CDR3 consists of 14 residues. The germline V gene encodes CDR1 SQVTM and CDR2 ANQGSEA. The CDR3 here is CSAWTSGRVDTQYF. The CDR3 DNA reads TGCAGCGCCTGGACTAGCGGGAGAGTAGATACGCAGTATTTT.

This CDR3 is CASSPLGDRAGANVLTF. The CDR3 coding sequence is TGCGCCAGCAGCCCCTTAGGAGACAGGGCTGGGGCCAACGTCCTGACTTTC. The J gene is TRBJ2-6, the V gene TRBV5-1; TRBD1 matches 7 bases. Germline CDR1 SGHRS, CDR2 YFSETQ. This CDR3 has 17 amino acids. The V segment lost 4 bases and the J segment 2 bases; nucleotides outside the gene matches: 9. Drawing the rest from reference TRBV5-1 and TRBJ2-6, the complete variable domain is KAGVTQTPRYLIKTRGQQVTLSCSPISGHRSVSWYQQTPGQGLQFLFEYFSETQRNKGNFPGRFSGRQFSNSRSEMNVSTLELGDSALYLCASSPLGDRAGANVLTFGAGSRLTVL.

The chain links TRBV12-3 or TRBV12-4 to TRBJ1-4; D call uncertain. V was shortened by 3 bases and J by 7 bases, with 3 bases between the two germline ends. The length of the CDR3 is 11 residues. The CDR3 sequence is CASSFSEKLFF. CDR3 nucleotide sequence: TGTGCCAGCAGTTTCTCTGAAAAACTGTTTTTT.

The J gene is TRBJ2-5, the V gene TRBV28, with 7 bases aligning to TRBD1. The V gene end was trimmed by 8 bases and the J gene end by 4 bases; junction bases not matched to a gene: 13. Per the germline V gene, CDR1 is MDHEN and CDR2 is SYDVKM. The CDR3 is 15 residues long. Written as DNA, the CDR3 is TGTGCCAGCTCTGGGGTTCAACAGGGGACAGAGACCCAGTACTTC. Its translation is CASSGVQQGTETQYF.

The chain combines TRBV6-6 with TRBJ1-1; no definite D call. Trimming took 2 bases from V and 4 from J, leaving 17 bases between them. The germline V gene has CDR1 MNHNY and CDR2 SVGAGI (reference sequence). This CDR3 comprises 16 residues. The CDR3 sequence: CASSYPEGGARTEAFF. The CDR3 DNA reads as TGTGCCAGCAGTTACCCTGAAGGCGGCGCTCGCACTGAAGCTTTCTTT.

The rearrangement links TRBV5-1 to TRBJ1-3, with D perhaps matching TRBD1 (5 bases). V shed 4 bases and J shed 2 bases, with 16 bases lying between them. There are 16 residues in the CDR3. Germline assignment: CDR1 SGHRS and CDR2 YFSETQ. Here the CDR3 reads CASSRQGLGPGNTIYF. In nucleotides, the CDR3 is TGCGCCAGCAGCCGCCAGGGACTGGGGCCTGGAAACACCATATATTTT.

The chain uses TRBV4-3 and TRBJ2-3; 7 bases align to TRBD2. The CDR3 sequence is 14 residues long. Per germline, CDR1 LGHNA and CDR2 YSLEER. The ends lost 5 bases at V and 3 bases at J; junction bases unmatched: 5. In nucleotides, the CDR3 is TGCGCCAGCAGCAGGCGGGGGATTACAGATACGCAGTATTTT. This gives the protein CASSRRGITDTQYF.

This rearrangement joins TRBV7-9 to TRBJ2-5; 9 bases map to TRBD1. The V gene's germline CDR1 is SEHNR and CDR2 FQNEAQ (reference sequence). The ends lost 5 bases at V and 5 bases at J; junction bases unmatched: 9. The CDR3 runs to 15 residues. CDR3 coding DNA: TGTGCCAGCAGCCTCGGGACAGGGAACCGGGAGACCCAGTACTTC. It specifies CASSLGTGNRETQYF.

This chain links TRBV16 with TRBJ1-2; unclear D gene. Germline CDR1 is KGHSY and CDR2 is FQNENV. Trimming left V 4 bases short and J 3 bases short, with 12 bases between. The CDR3 loop spans 14 amino acids. CDR3 in amino acids: CASSPPDKDYGYTF. CDR3 in DNA: TGTGCCAGCAGCCCTCCAGACAAAGACTATGGCTACACCTTC.

V usage is TRBV6-2 or TRBV6-3 and J usage is TRBJ2-3; TRBD2 agrees at 15 bases. Germline CDR1 reads MNHEY; CDR2 reads SVGEGT. CDR3 length equals 20 residues. Losses at the gene ends were 2 bases for V and 5 bases for J; bases not matched to a gene: 14. CDR3 nucleotide sequence: TGTGCCAGCAGTTACCCGTGGGGACTAGCGGGGGGCGAGGTCAGAGATACGCAGTATTTT. Protein: CASSYPWGLAGGEVRDTQYF.

J is TRBJ2-5 and V is TRBV3-1 (or the pseudogene TRBV3-2), with D tentatively TRBD1 (5 bases). The germline CDR1 and CDR2 sequences are LGHDT and YNNKEL (reference sequence). The CDR3 totals 16 residues. V was cut by 2 bases and J by 3 bases, with 16 bases left in between. CDR3 DNA: TGTGCCAGCAGCCAACTTGCGACGGACAAAGAAGAGACCCAGTACTTC. This encodes CASSQLATDKEETQYF.

This chain links TRBV28 with TRBJ1-3; TRBD1 is a possible D gene (5 bases). The germline gives CDR1 MDHEN, CDR2 SYDVKM. The CDR3 contains 15 residues. V was shortened by 6 bases and J by 4 bases, with 16 bases between the two germline ends. CDR3 bases: TGTGCCAGCAGCCTAGGCGGGGCTTCAGGAAACACCATATATTTT. Translated: CASSLGGASGNTIYF. Drawing the rest from reference TRBV28 and TRBJ1-3, the complete variable domain is DVKVTQSSRYLVKRTGEKVFLECVQDMDHENMFWYRQDPGLGLRLIYFSYDVKMKEKGDIPEGYSVSREKKERFSLILESASTNQTSMYLCASSLGGASGNTIYFGEGSWLTVV.

This sequence joins TRBV28 and TRBJ1-4, with D possibly TRBD1 on 6 matching bases. Germline lookup yields CDR1 MDHEN and CDR2 SYDVKM. V gave up 5 bases and J gave up 2 bases, with 12 bases separating them. The CDR3 loop spans 15 amino acids. The CDR3 nucleotides read TGTGCCAGCAGTCGGGGGGCGCGCACTAATGAAAAACTGTTTTTT. Encoded protein: CASSRGARTNEKLFF.

The gene calls are TRBV29-1 and TRBJ1-5; TRBD1 aligns across 8 bases. After removal of 6 bases from V and 7 bases from J, the junction contained 8 bases not matched to a gene. Germline loops: CDR1 SQVTM, CDR2 ANQGSEA. The CDR3 extends over 13 amino acids. The chain's CDR3 is CSVGGQAGQPQHF. CDR3 DNA: TGCAGCGTGGGGGGACAGGCGGGCCAGCCCCAGCATTTT.

The chain uses TRBV6-5 and TRBJ1-2; D uncertain. Germline values: CDR1 MNHEY, CDR2 SVGAGI. The V gene lost 0 bases and the J gene lost 1 base, with 9 bases spanning the gap. This CDR3 comprises 15 residues. CDR3: CASSYSADFNYGYTF. The CDR3, as DNA: TGTGCCAGCAGTTACTCAGCTGATTTTAACTATGGCTACACCTTC.

This rearrangement joins TRBV3-1 (or the pseudogene TRBV3-2) to TRBJ2-5, with 10 bases that match TRBD2. J lost 6 bases, V lost 1 base, and 14 bases had no gene match. The CDR3 is made up of 18 amino acids. Germline CDR1 is LGHDT and CDR2 is YNNKEL (reference sequence). The CDR3 is CASSQARLAGVLQQTQYF. CDR3 nucleotides: TGTGCCAGCAGCCAAGCTAGGCTAGCGGGGGTACTCCAGCAGACCCAGTACTTC.

This rearrangement joins TRBV5-1 to TRBJ1-4, with TRBD1 identical over 7 bases. This CDR3 region has 16 residues. V shed 4 bases, J shed 4 bases, and the junction held 10 bases outside the gene matches. CDR1 and CDR2 from the germline V gene are SGHRS and YFSETQ. CDR3 protein: CASSLKGTALNEKLFF. The CDR3 DNA reads as TGCGCCAGCAGCCTGAAAGGGACAGCACTTAATGAAAAACTGTTTTTT.

The chain couples TRBV3-1 (or the pseudogene TRBV3-2) to TRBJ2-2; D unresolved. The CDR3 runs to 15 residues. V lost 1 base to trimming and J lost 0 bases, with 6 bases between them. In germline, CDR1 is LGHDT, CDR2 YNNKEL (reference sequence). CDR3 bases: TGTGCCAGCAGCCAAGCGCCTACGAACACCGGGGAGCTGTTTTTT. Protein sequence: CASSQAPTNTGELFF.

As regards this clone: A far larger clone is just one base off, so this is likely a read error. The chain couples TRBV7-6 to TRBJ1-1, with TRBD1 matching over 7 bases. This CDR3 is 14 amino acids long. Losses at the gene ends were 1 base for V and 1 base for J; bases not matched to a gene: 0. CDR1 SGHVS and CDR2 FNYEAQ come from the germline V gene. DNA of the CDR3: TGTGCCAGCAGCTTAGGGACAGGGAACACTGAAGCTTTCTTT. It specifies CASSLGTGNTEAFF.

The chain joins TRBV27 to TRBJ2-1; 9 nucleotides agree with TRBD1. The CDR3 has 17 amino acids. With 5 bases clipped from V and 5 bases from J, the junction kept 13 bases outside the gene matches. Per germline, CDR1 MNHEY and CDR2 SMNVEV (reference sequence). This chain's CDR3 is CASSRTSGTGSHNEQFF. The CDR3 bases are TGTGCCAGCAGTCGCACATCCGGGACAGGGTCCCACAATGAGCAGTTCTTC.

The J gene is TRBJ2-7, the V gene TRBV28, with D possibly matching TRBD2 (5 bases). Trimming took off 5 bases at V and 2 bases at J, with 13 bases between the two ends. The CDR3 runs 14 residues. Germline lookup yields CDR1 MDHEN and CDR2 SYDVKM. CDR3 sequence: CASSDSGKTYEQYF. The DNA of the CDR3 is TGTGCCAGCAGTGACTCCGGGAAGACCTACGAGCAGTACTTC.